This T cell receptor (beta chain) was obtained from a study of blood T cells in healthy people across ages. To note about this clonotype: The target antigen is unknown.

The draw of peripheral blood yielded ten milliliters from each donor. A second PCR, run for roughly 7 to 12 cycles, used a sample-barcoded 5' primer plus a J-beta primer mix. Via MiXCR, TCRdb re-called the 5' RACE reads, giving one row per CDR3 protein. The top ten clones hold over 10% of a sample with fewer than 950,000 distinct CDR3 sequences, under 40% of them seen once. The CDR3 extends over 17 amino acids. Trimming stripped 2 bases from V and 8 bases from J, with 22 bases between. Germline V lookup: CDR1 MGHRA, CDR2 YSYEKL. Notes on the study in general: Donor CMV infection status was unknown, possibly confounding age-related changes in expanded clonotypes. PBMCs that were unsorted prevented a conclusive naive versus antigen-experienced comparison. While age rose, TCR beta diversity per million T cells dropped in a roughly linear way.

The rearrangement uses TRBV4-1 and TRBJ2-1; tentatively, D is TRBD2 (7 bases). The sequencing input was blood. This sequence originates from a man in his late teens or twenties in good health. This chain's CDR3 is CASSQSRGGAYYDEQFF. The CDR3 nucleotides are TGCGCCAGCAGCCAAAGTAGGGGGGGAGCATATTACGATGAGCAGTTCTTC.